These 28 T cell receptor beta chains were sequenced from one sample in a study of blood T cell repertoires in COVID-19. Assay used: immunoSEQ multiplex PCR; TCRdb lists only in-frame clones, some missing. This sample yields approximately 250,000 clones, of which over 75% are seen a single time; around 9.8% belongs to the top ten. Source material: PBMCs or T cells enriched from blood (not recorded which). These receptors came from a woman in her forties or fifties with acute COVID-19.

This clone was seen only once. The J gene is TRBJ1-2, the V gene TRBV30; D ambiguous. V lost 3 bases and J lost 8, with 16 bases in between. Germline V gene sequence: CDR1 GTSNPN, CDR2 SVGIG (reference sequence). The CDR3 covers 13 residues. CDR3 bases: TGTGCCTGGAGACTCCTAAAGGGAGCAGGCTACACCTTC. The encoded protein is CAWRLLKGAGYTF.

In the case of this clone: This same CDR3 is encoded by further DNA sequences in the sample. J is TRBJ2-5 and V is TRBV18; 8 bases fit TRBD1. Trimming at V came to 3 bases and at J to 4 bases, leaving 4 bases not matched to a gene. The CDR3 contains 14 residues. Per the germline V gene, CDR1 is KGHSH and CDR2 is LQKENI. CDR3 bases: TGTGCCAGCTCACCCGGACAGGGCCCAGAGACCCAGTACTTC. Protein: CASSPGQGPETQYF.

V and J are TRBV5-1 and TRBJ2-7; 8 bases agree with TRBD1. CDR1 and CDR2 from the germline V gene are SGHRS and YFSETQ. This CDR3 spans 14 amino acids. Unmatched junction bases numbered 4, after V lost 1 base and J lost 4 bases. CDR3 sequence (DNA): TGCGCCAGCAGCTTGCAGGGGGCGTGGTACGAGCAGTACTTC. The encoded protein is CASSLQGAWYEQYF.

The V gene is TRBV7-2, the J gene TRBJ1-1, with D uncertain. CDR1 SGHTA and CDR2 FQGNSA come from the germline V gene. The CDR3 is 12 amino acids. V dropped 5 bases and J dropped 1 base, with 5 bases sitting between them. CDR3 DNA: TGTGCCAGCAGCCCACAGAACACTGAAGCTTTCTTT. It is translated as CASSPQNTEAFF.

The gene calls are TRBV29-1 and TRBJ1-1, with 12 bases fitting TRBD1. Looked up from germline, CDR1 is SQVTM and CDR2 is ANQGSEA. CDR3 length: 15 amino acids. With V trimmed by 7 bases and J by 2 bases, 8 bases remained unmatched. The CDR3 loop is CSAQGQGAVNTEAFF. For the CDR3, the DNA is TGCAGCGCACAGGGACAGGGGGCGGTCAACACTGAAGCTTTCTTT.

The V call is TRBV27, the J call TRBJ1-6; weak D call: TRBD1 (6 bases). The V gene's germline CDR1 is MNHEY and CDR2 SMNVEV (reference sequence). The CDR3 consists of 14 residues. V dropped 3 bases and J dropped 6 bases, with 9 bases sitting between them. This CDR3 is CASSFVRGNSPLHF. CDR3 sequence (DNA): TGTGCCAGCAGTTTTGTCAGGGGTAATTCACCCCTCCACTTT.

This clone was seen only a few times. Written as DNA, the CDR3 is TGTGCCACCAGCAGTGGACAGGGCTCATGGCAGCCCCAGCATTTT. Protein: CATSSGQGSWQPQHF. The chain combines TRBV15 with TRBJ1-5; TRBD1 matches at 8 bases. Germline values: CDR1 LNHNV, CDR2 YYDKDF (reference sequence). V dropped 3 bases and J dropped 7; count of bases not matched to a gene: 8. The length of the CDR3 is 15 residues.

The rearrangement links TRBV7-2 to TRBJ2-7, with TRBD1 matching over 12 bases. After removal of 5 bases from V and 0 bases from J, the junction contained 11 bases not matched to a gene. The CDR3 consists of 18 residues. The germline CDR1 and CDR2 sequences are SGHTA and FQGNSA. The CDR3 DNA reads as TGTGCCAGCAGCCCAGCCGGGACAGGGGGCCCCCTCTCCTACGAGCAGTACTTC. This translates into CASSPAGTGGPLSYEQYF.

This rearrangement joins TRBV7-8 to TRBJ1-6; possible D gene TRBD1, 5 bases. V was trimmed by 5 bases and J by 6 bases, leaving 14 bases between them. The germline gives CDR1 SGHVS, CDR2 FQNEAQ. The CDR3 runs 15 residues. CDR3 protein: CASSREVGGNSPLHF. The CDR3 region has the DNA TGTGCCAGCAGCCGAGAAGTGGGGGGTAATTCACCCCTCCACTTT.

The chain uses TRBV4-3 and TRBJ2-7, with D possibly being TRBD1 (7 bases). The CDR3 contains 14 residues. The V end lost 1 base, the J end lost 4 bases, and 11 bases lay between the germline ends. Germline lookup yields CDR1 LGHNA and CDR2 YSLEER. In DNA, the CDR3 is TGCGCCAGCAGCCAAGGCGCGGGACAGTACGAGCAGTACTTC. This gives the protein CASSQGAGQYEQYF.

This clone was detected once. The chain employs TRBV5-4 and TRBJ2-1; 11 bases agree with TRBD2. Germline V gene lookup returns CDR1 SGHNT and CDR2 YYREEE (reference sequence). The CDR3 is 19 residues long. J lost 7 bases, V lost 4 bases, and 19 bases had no gene match. In DNA form, the CDR3 reads TGTGCCAGCAGCCAGGAGGGACTAGCGGTCAGATCGCGTCCAAATGAGCAGTTCTTC. It codes for CASSQEGLAVRSRPNEQFF.

The chain carries TRBV6-5 and TRBJ1-3, with D possibly being TRBD1 (5 bases). The CDR3 contains 14 residues. Per germline, CDR1 MNHEY and CDR2 SVGAGI. Trimming shortened V by 6 bases and J by 0 bases, and 9 bases separated the two germline ends. CDR3 protein: CASRSDNSGNTIYF. The CDR3 coding sequence is TGTGCCAGCAGATCGGACAACTCTGGAAACACCATATATTTT.

The chain uses TRBV5-1 and TRBJ2-7, with a possible D match to TRBD1 (6 bases). CDR3 size: 15 residues. Trimming left V 3 bases short and J 2 bases short, with 15 bases between. In germline, CDR1 is SGHRS, CDR2 YFSETQ. The CDR3 reads CASSWSRDITYEQYF. The DNA for the CDR3 is TGCGCCAGCAGCTGGTCCCGGGACATCACCTACGAGCAGTACTTC.

The V and J genes are TRBV7-8 and TRBJ1-6, with a weak D call TRBD1 (5 bases). V lost 1 base to trimming and J lost 1 base, with 8 bases between them. Germline assignment: CDR1 SGHVS and CDR2 FQNEAQ. This CDR3 spans 16 amino acids. CDR3 bases: TGTGCCAGCAGCTTAGGTCGACAGTCCTATAATTCACCCCTCCACTTT. Translation: CASSLGRQSYNSPLHF.

The chain has TRBV6-2 or TRBV6-3 and TRBJ2-3, with 13 bases identical to TRBD2. The CDR3 sequence is 16 residues long. CDR1 and CDR2 from the germline V gene are MNHEY and SVGEGT. V lost 5 bases to trimming and J lost 2 bases; unmatched junction nucleotides: 4. The CDR3, as DNA: TGTGCCAGCAGTCGACTAGCGGGGGGATTCACAGATACGCAGTATTTT. This sequence encodes CASSRLAGGFTDTQYF.

In this sample, this clone turned up once. The genes are TRBV25-1 and TRBJ1-2; D perhaps matches TRBD1 (6 bases). Germline loops: CDR1 MGHDK, CDR2 SYGVNS. The CDR3 spans 12 residues. The ends were cut back, 2 bases at V and 8 bases at J, with 9 bases in the middle. CDR3 loop: CASSEDRGGYTF. CDR3 DNA sequence: TGTGCCAGCAGTGAAGATAGGGGGGGCTACACCTTC.

The chain is built from TRBV2 and TRBJ1-2; 11 bases align to TRBD1. The trim removed 5 bases at V and 4 bases at J, leaving 3 bases unmatched. There are 14 residues in the CDR3. Germline CDR1 and CDR2: SNHLY and FYNNEI. The CDR3 bases are TGTGCCAGCAGTCCCGGGACAGGGGGCTATGGCTACACCTTC. Translated: CASSPGTGGYGYTF.

In this sample, this clone turned up once. The chain employs TRBV6-6 and TRBJ2-1, with D perhaps matching TRBD2 (7 bases). Trimming removed 2 bases at V and 4 bases at J, with 15 bases between. Germline lookup yields CDR1 MNHNY and CDR2 SVGAGI (reference sequence). The CDR3 extends over 16 amino acids. The CDR3 DNA reads as TGTGCCAGCAGTTACCGGGGCGGGGGCGGTTACAATGAGCAGTTCTTC. Its translation: CASSYRGGGGYNEQFF.

The chain has TRBV6-5 and TRBJ2-7; 8 bases line up with TRBD1. The CDR3 totals 15 residues. Germline CDR1 is MNHEY and CDR2 is SVGAGI. Trimming took 7 bases from V and 0 from J; bases not matched to a gene: 8. DNA of the CDR3: TGTGCCAGCACCTCCGACAGGGGTGGCTCCTACGAGCAGTACTTC. Its protein product is CASTSDRGGSYEQYF.

The rearrangement links TRBV5-1 to TRBJ2-7; D is possibly TRBD1 (6 bases). Trimming removed 5 bases at V and 3 bases at J, with 15 bases between. The germline CDR1 and CDR2 sequences are SGHRS and YFSETQ. This CDR3 spans 14 amino acids. For the CDR3, the DNA is TGCGCCAGCAGACCTAAAACAGGGTTCTACGAGCAGTACTTC. This gives the protein CASRPKTGFYEQYF.

Only a few counts were recorded for this clone. V usage is TRBV5-4 and J usage is TRBJ1-2; a weak D match, TRBD1 (5 bases). This CDR3 region has 13 residues. Trimming took off 5 bases at V and 7 bases at J, with 15 bases between the two ends. Germline values: CDR1 SGHNT, CDR2 YYREEE (reference sequence). CDR3 in amino acids: CASSYDGGSGYTF. The DNA of the CDR3 is TGTGCCAGCAGTTACGACGGGGGGTCTGGCTACACCTTC.

On this clone itself: Other DNA sequences in the sample encode the same CDR3. The chain employs TRBV7-9 and TRBJ2-5; no firm D call. Trimming cost V 0 bases and J 0 bases, with 5 bases left between them. Germline CDR1 and CDR2: SEHNR and FQNEAQ (reference sequence). This CDR3 is built from 14 residues. Written as DNA, the CDR3 is TGTGCCAGCAGCTTAGCAGAGTACCAAGAGACCCAGTACTTC. It codes for CASSLAEYQETQYF.

This clone came up a few times. The J gene is TRBJ1-2, the V gene TRBV20-1; a possible D gene is TRBD1 (6 bases). Germline CDR1 DFQATT, CDR2 SNEGSKA (reference sequence). V was trimmed by 3 bases and J by 4 bases, leaving 9 bases between them. The CDR3 runs 12 residues. CDR3 DNA sequence: TGCAGTGCTAGTCAGGGGATCTATGGCTACACCTTC. As protein: CSASQGIYGYTF.

V usage is TRBV2 and J usage is TRBJ1-1; 7 nucleotides agree with TRBD1. This CDR3 is built from 12 residues. Per germline, CDR1 SNHLY and CDR2 FYNNEI. V shed 6 bases, J shed 10 bases, and the junction held 8 bases outside the gene matches. Written as DNA, the CDR3 is TGTGCCAGCAGACTAAGGACAGGATCAGCTTTCTTT. The encoded protein is CASRLRTGSAFF.

The V gene is TRBV19, the J gene TRBJ2-1; 9 bases map to TRBD2. CDR1 is LNHDA, CDR2 SQIVND, per germline (reference sequence). This CDR3 is built from 16 residues. Unmatched junction bases numbered 18, after V lost 7 bases and J lost 11 bases. The CDR3 nucleotides read TGTGCCAGTAATAGAGCGTTTAGTATAGCGGGGGACCAGCAGTTCTTC. It translates to CASNRAFSIAGDQQFF. The variable domain in full, with the rest retrieved from reference TRBV19 and TRBJ2-1, is DGGITQSPKYLFRKEGQNVTLSCEQNLNHDAMYWYRQDPGQGLRLIYYSQIVNDFQKGDIAEGYSVSREKKESFPLTVTSAQKNPTAFYLCASNRAFSIAGDQQFFGPGTRLTVL.

This clone was found a few times. The rearrangement links TRBV19 to TRBJ1-1, with a tentative D call TRBD1 (6 bases). Germline loops: CDR1 LNHDA, CDR2 SQIVND (reference sequence). The V gene lost 6 bases and the J gene lost 1 base, with 15 bases spanning the gap. This CDR3 spans 15 amino acids. The CDR3 reads CASSVGGAWNTEAFF. CDR3 bases: TGTGCCAGTAGCGTAGGGGGGGCGTGGAACACTGAAGCTTTCTTT. The full variable domain, in which reference TRBV19 and TRBJ1-1 provide the parts outside the CDR3, is DGGITQSPKYLFRKEGQNVTLSCEQNLNHDAMYWYRQDPGQGLRLIYYSQIVNDFQKGDIAEGYSVSREKKESFPLTVTSAQKNPTAFYLCASSVGGAWNTEAFFGQGTRLTVV.

This clone has a handful of counts. The gene calls are TRBV6-5 and TRBJ1-3, with 7 bases aligning to TRBD1. The CDR3 loop spans 13 amino acids. With 5 bases clipped from V and 4 bases from J, the junction kept 2 bases outside the gene matches. Per germline, CDR1 MNHEY and CDR2 SVGAGI. CDR3 loop: CASSRGQGNTIYF. The CDR3 nucleotides read TGTGCCAGCAGTAGGGGACAGGGAAACACCATATATTTT.

The chain joins TRBV6-4 to TRBJ2-2; 10 bases agree with TRBD2. V lost 4 bases to trimming and J lost 0 bases; unmatched junction nucleotides: 5. Germline lookup yields CDR1 MRHNA and CDR2 SNTAGT. CDR3 length: 17 residues. The CDR3 coding sequence is TGTGCCAGCAGTGTTCTAGCGGGGGCCTCGAACACCGGGGAGCTGTTTTTT. Its translation: CASSVLAGASNTGELFF.